This TCR beta chain was sequenced in a study of cytomegalovirus exposure and HLA in healthy donors. Study-wide background: Out of 398 genotyped donors, about 76% belonged to the Caucasian-associated ancestry cluster.

CDR1 and CDR2 from the germline V gene are SGHNT and YENEEA. The CDR3 contains 15 residues. The V and J ends lost 3 bases and 2 bases, in that order; junction bases with no gene match: 6. PCR employed 60 Vbeta and 13 Jbeta primers. Only in-frame clones appear in the TCRdb table, and some are missing; sequencing was by immunoSEQ multiplex PCR. Of over 100,000 clones in the sample, 77% were seen once. The chain recombines TRBV11-3 with TRBJ2-7; 8 nucleotides match TRBD1. This TCR was sampled from a woman aged 40 to 49 in good health and CMV-seronegative. Specimen: PBMCs. The CDR3 loop reads CASSFSGTGAYEQYF. The CDR3 DNA sequence: TGTGCCAGCAGCTTCTCAGGGACAGGTGCCTACGAGCAGTACTTC. Supplemented by reference TRBV11-3 and TRBJ2-7, the full variable domain reads EAGVVQSPRYKIIEKKQPVAFWCNPISGHNTLYWYLQNLGQGPELLIRYENEEAVDDSQLPKDRFSAERLKGVDSTLKIQPAELGDSAVYLCASSFSGTGAYEQYFGPGTRLTVT.